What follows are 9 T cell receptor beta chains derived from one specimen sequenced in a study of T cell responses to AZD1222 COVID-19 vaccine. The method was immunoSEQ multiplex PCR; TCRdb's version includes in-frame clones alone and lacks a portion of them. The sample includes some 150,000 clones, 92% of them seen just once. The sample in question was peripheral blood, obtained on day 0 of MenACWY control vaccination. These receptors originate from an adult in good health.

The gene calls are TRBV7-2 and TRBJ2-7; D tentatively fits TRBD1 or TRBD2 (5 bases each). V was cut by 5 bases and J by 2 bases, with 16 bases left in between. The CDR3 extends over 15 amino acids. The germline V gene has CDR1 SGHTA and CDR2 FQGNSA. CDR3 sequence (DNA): TGTGCCAGCAGCCCCCAGGGACGGCGACCCTACGAGCAGTACTTC. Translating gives CASSPQGRRPYEQYF.

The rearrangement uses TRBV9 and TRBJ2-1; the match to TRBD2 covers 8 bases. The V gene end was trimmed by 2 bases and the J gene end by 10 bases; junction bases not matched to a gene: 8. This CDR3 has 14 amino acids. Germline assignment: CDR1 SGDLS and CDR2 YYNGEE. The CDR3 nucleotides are TGTGCCAGCAGCGTCTTAAGCGGGAGTGACGAGCAGTTCTTC. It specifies CASSVLSGSDEQFF.

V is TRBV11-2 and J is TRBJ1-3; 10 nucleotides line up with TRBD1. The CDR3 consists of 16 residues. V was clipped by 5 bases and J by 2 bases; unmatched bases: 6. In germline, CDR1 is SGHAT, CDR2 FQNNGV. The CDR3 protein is CASSRMTGGTGNTIYF. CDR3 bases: TGTGCCAGCAGCCGAATGACAGGGGGCACTGGAAACACCATATATTTT.

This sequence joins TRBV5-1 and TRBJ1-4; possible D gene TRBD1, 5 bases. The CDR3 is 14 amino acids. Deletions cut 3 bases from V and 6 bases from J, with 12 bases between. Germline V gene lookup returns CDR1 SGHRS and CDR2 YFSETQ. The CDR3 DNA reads TGCGCCAGCAGCTGGCTACTGGGGGATGAAAAACTGTTTTTT. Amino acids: CASSWLLGDEKLFF. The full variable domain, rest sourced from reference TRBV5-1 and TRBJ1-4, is KAGVTQTPRYLIKTRGQQVTLSCSPISGHRSVSWYQQTPGQGLQFLFEYFSETQRNKGNFPGRFSGRQFSNSRSEMNVSTLELGDSALYLCASSWLLGDEKLFFGSGTQLSVL.

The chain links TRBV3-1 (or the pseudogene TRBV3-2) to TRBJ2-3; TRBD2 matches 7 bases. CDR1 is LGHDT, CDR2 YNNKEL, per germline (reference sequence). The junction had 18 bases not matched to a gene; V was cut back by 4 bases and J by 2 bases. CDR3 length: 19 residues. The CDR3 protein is CASSPRGQGGEGPTDTQYF. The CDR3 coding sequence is TGTGCCAGCAGCCCTAGGGGCCAGGGTGGGGAGGGGCCCACAGATACGCAGTATTTT.

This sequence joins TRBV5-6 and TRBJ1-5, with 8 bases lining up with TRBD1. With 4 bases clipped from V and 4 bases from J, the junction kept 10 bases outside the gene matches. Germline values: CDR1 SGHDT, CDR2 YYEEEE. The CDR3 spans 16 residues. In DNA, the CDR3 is TGTGCCAGCAGCGGCTCGACAGGGGTAGGAAATCAGCCCCAGCATTTT. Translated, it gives CASSGSTGVGNQPQHF.

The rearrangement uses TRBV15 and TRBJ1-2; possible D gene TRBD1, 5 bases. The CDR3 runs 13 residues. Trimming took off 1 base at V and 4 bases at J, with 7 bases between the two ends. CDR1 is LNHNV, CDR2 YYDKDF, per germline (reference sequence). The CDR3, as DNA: TGTGCCACCAGCAGAGGGACAATCTATGGCTACACCTTC. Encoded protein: CATSRGTIYGYTF.

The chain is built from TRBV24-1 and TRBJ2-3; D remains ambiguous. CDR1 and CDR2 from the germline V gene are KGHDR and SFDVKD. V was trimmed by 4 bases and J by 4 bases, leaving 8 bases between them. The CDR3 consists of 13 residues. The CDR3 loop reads CATSDHLPDTQYF. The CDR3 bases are TGTGCCACCAGTGACCACCTCCCAGATACGCAGTATTTT.

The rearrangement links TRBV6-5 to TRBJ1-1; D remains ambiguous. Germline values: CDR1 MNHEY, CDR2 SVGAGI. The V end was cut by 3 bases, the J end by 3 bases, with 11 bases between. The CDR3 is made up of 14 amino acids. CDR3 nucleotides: TGTGCCAGCAGTTATGAAGGGAGTGACACTGAAGCTTTCTTT. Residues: CASSYEGSDTEAFF.